What follows describes a single T cell receptor beta chain. Its antigen is as yet unknown. The data belong to a study of T cells in Graves' hyperthyroidism and ophthalmopathy. Overall study context: Staff took peripheral blood when the initial diagnosis was made, before any treatment began. Points from the study as a whole: Model-based prediction identified ophthalmopathy a median 6.5 months prior to its onset.

Template material for amplifying TCR beta CDR3 regions consisted of RNA transcripts. Primed by the HTBI set, a first-round RT-PCR was run on the TCR CDR3. TCRdb re-called the multiplex PCR reads through MiXCR, storing one row per CDR3 protein. The profile shows 200,000 to 250,000 distinct CDR3 sequences, roughly 17% of them singletons. The V gene's germline CDR1 is MDHEN and CDR2 SYDVKM. The V and J ends lost 6 bases and 6 bases, in that order; junction bases with no gene match: 11. There are 15 residues in the CDR3. This receptor was obtained from a young woman with Graves' ophthalmopathy. The sequenced sample was blood. The genes are TRBV28 and TRBJ2-1; 7 bases fit TRBD2. CDR3 protein: CASSYHYGTINEQFF. The CDR3 nucleotides read TGTGCCAGCAGCTATCATTACGGGACTATCAATGAGCAGTTCTTC. Full variable domain (missing parts from reference TRBV28 and TRBJ2-1): DVKVTQSSRYLVKRTGEKVFLECVQDMDHENMFWYRQDPGLGLRLIYFSYDVKMKEKGDIPEGYSVSREKKERFSLILESASTNQTSMYLCASSYHYGTINEQFFGPGTRLTVL.